The subject of this entry is one TCR beta chain. Its specificity is not known. One junction end disagrees with the germline gene, perhaps due to a read error. Active moderate-to-severe ophthalmopathy, Clinical Activity Score at least 3, NOSPECS at least 4, under 3 months' duration. Orbital computed tomography and thyroid ultrasound, together with serum TRAb and thyroxine and clinical symptoms, were used for diagnoses. This record belongs to a study of T cells in Graves' hyperthyroidism and ophthalmopathy. Turning to the study itself: Peripheral blood specimens were obtained at initial diagnosis, prior to any treatment. General observations from the study: Before onset, by a median of approximately 6.8 months, the model predicted ophthalmopathy.

CDR3 length: 16 residues. Germline CDR1 reads SGHVS; CDR2 reads FQNEAQ. TCR beta CDR3 region amplification was performed from RNA transcripts. RT-PCR in the first round (using the HTBI primer set) targeted the TCR CDR3. TCRdb recomputed calls from the multiplex PCR reads with MiXCR, one row per CDR3 protein. This sample yields some 320,000 distinct CDR3 sequences, of which 12% to 15% are seen a single time; about 37% belongs to the top ten. V gene TRBV7-8 combines with J gene TRBJ2-2, with TRBD2 matching over 9 bases. The source of this sequence is a woman aged 40 to 49 with Graves' ophthalmopathy. The sample consisted of blood. As DNA, the CDR3 is TGTGTCAGCAGCTTAGAGTTAGCGGGAGACACCGGGGAGCTGTTTTTT. It encodes CVSSLELAGDTGELFF.